This T cell receptor (beta chain) was captured by sequencing in a study of blood T cell repertoires in COVID-19. Study overall: Whether acute or convalescent, the COVID-19 samples came from the United States, Italy and Spain.

This clone occurred a few times. CDR1 and CDR2 from the germline V gene are GTSNPN and SVGIG (reference sequence). The V gene lost 2 bases and the J gene lost 14 bases, with 18 bases spanning the gap. This CDR3 comprises 12 residues. Per the original data handling: Scientists estimated how many nucleated cells there were by amplifying reference gene primers. Clones were read by immunoSEQ multiplex PCR, and TCRdb kept only the in-frame ones, dropping some. V and J calls and clone size are those listed in that table; D and trimming were worked out from the DNA. The sample holds 80,000 to 90,000 clones, around four fifths seen once.

This sequence was found in a woman in her 70s with acute or convalescent COVID-19. The sequenced sample was peripheral blood. The chain is built from TRBV30 and TRBJ1-2, with D tentatively TRBD1 (5 bases). The CDR3 is CAWSRLGGGWTF. The CDR3 bases are TGTGCCTGGAGTCGATTGGGGGGAGGATGGACCTTC.